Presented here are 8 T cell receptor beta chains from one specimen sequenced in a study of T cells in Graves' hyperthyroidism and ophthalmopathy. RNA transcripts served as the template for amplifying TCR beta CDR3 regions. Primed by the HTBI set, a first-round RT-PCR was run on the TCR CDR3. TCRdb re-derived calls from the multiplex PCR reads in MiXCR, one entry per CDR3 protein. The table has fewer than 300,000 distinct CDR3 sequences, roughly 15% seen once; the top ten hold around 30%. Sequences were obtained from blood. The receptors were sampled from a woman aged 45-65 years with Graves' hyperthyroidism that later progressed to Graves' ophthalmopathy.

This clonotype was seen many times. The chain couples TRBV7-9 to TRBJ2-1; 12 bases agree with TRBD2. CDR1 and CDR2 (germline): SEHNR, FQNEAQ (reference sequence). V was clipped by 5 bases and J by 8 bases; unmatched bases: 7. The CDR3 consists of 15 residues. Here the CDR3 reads CASSGLAGGAHEQFF. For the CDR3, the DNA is TGTGCCAGCAGCGGGCTAGCGGGAGGGGCCCATGAGCAGTTCTTC. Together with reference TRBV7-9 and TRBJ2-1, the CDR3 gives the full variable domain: DTGVSQNPRHKITKRGQNVTFRCDPISEHNRLYWYRQTLGQGPEFLTYFQNEAQLEKSRLLSDRFSAERPKGSFSTLEIQRTEQGDSAMYLCASSGLAGGAHEQFFGPGTRLTVL.

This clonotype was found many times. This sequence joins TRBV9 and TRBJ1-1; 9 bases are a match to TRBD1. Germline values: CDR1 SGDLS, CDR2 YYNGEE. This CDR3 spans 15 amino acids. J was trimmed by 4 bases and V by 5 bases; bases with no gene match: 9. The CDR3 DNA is TGTGCCAGCAGTCGACTTACAGGGGGCATCACTGAAGCTTTCTTT. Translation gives CASSRLTGGITEAFF.

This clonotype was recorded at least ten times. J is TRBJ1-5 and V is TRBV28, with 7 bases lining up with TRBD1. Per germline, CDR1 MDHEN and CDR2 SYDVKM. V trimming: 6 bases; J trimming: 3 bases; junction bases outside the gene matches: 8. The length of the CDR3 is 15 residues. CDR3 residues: CASRHRDSLNQPQHF. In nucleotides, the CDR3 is TGTGCCAGCAGACACCGGGACAGTCTCAATCAGCCCCAGCATTTT.

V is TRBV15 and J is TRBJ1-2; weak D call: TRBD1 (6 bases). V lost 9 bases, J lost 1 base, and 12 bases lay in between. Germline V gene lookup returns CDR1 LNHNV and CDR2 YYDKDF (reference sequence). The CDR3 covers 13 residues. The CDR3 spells CATYGGRNYGYTF. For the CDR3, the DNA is TGTGCCACTTACGGGGGCCGTAACTATGGCTACACCTTC. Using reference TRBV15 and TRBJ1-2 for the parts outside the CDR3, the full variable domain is DAMVIQNPRYQVTQFGKPVTLSCSQTLNHNVMYWYQQKSSQAPKLLFHYYDKDFNNEADTPDNFQSRRPNTSFCFLDIRSPGLGDTAMYLCATYGGRNYGYTFGSGTRLTVV.

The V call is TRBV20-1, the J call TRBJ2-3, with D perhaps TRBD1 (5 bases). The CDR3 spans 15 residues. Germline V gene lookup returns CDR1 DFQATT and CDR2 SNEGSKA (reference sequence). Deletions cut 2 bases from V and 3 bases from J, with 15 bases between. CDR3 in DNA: TGCAGTGCTAGATACCAGGGTGGGTGGACAGATACGCAGTATTTT. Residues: CSARYQGGWTDTQYF.

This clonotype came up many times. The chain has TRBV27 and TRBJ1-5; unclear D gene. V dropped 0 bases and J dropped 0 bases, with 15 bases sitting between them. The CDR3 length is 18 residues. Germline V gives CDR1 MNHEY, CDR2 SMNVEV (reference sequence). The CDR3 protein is CASSLSAGSAFSNQPQHF. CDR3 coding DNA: TGTGCCAGCAGTTTATCGGCAGGCTCTGCATTTAGCAATCAGCCCCAGCATTTT.

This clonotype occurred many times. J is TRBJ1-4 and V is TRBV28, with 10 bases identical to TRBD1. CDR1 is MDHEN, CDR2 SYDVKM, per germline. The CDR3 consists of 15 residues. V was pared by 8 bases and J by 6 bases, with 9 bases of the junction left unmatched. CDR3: CASARAGTGDEKLFF. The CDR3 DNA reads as TGTGCCAGCGCAAGAGCGGGGACAGGGGATGAAAAACTGTTTTTT.

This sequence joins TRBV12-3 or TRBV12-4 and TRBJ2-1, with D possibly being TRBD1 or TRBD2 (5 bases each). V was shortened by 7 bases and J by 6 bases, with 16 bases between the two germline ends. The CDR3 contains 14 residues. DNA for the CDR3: TGTGCCAGCACGCAGTCATCCGGGGCCAATGAGCAGTTCTTC. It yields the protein CASTQSSGANEQFF.